This entry is about one T cell receptor beta chain. This CDR3 contains 16 residues. V was cut by 6 bases and J by 0 bases, with 17 bases left in between. CDR1 is SGHTA and CDR2 is FQGNSA in the germline V gene. Only in-frame clones appear in the TCRdb table, and some are missing; sequencing was by immunoSEQ multiplex PCR. In the table there are 55,000 to 80,000 clones, approximately 88% of which are singletons. The data were taken from a study of blood T cell repertoires in COVID-19. In the study overall: The origin of the acute and convalescent COVID-19 samples was the United States, Italy and Spain.

The receptor comes from a human donor in a cohort sampled during active COVID-19. Material: peripheral blood. The chain carries TRBV7-2 and TRBJ1-1, with D possibly matching TRBD1 (6 bases). In DNA, the CDR3 is TGTGCCAGCAGGGCTGGGACCCAGGGGCTGAACACTGAAGCTTTCTTT. This translates into CASRAGTQGLNTEAFF.